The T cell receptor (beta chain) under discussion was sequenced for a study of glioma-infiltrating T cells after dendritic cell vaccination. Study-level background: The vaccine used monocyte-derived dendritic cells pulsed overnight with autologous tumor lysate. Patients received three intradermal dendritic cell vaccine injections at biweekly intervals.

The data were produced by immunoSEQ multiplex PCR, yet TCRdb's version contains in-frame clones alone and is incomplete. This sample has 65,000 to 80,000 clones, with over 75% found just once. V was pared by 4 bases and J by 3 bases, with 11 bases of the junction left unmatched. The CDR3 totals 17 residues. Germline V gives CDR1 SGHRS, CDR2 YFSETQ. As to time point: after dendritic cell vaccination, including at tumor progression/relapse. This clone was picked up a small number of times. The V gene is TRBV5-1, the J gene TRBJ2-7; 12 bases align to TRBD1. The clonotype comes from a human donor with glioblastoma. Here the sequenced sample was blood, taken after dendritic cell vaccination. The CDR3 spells CASSPGQGALSLYEQYF. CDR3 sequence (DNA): TGCGCCAGCAGCCCGGGACAGGGGGCCCTTTCCCTCTACGAGCAGTACTTC.